Here is one T cell receptor beta chain with its context. The sample holds a few counts of this clonotype. The clone's antigen remains unknown. Base qualities were left out, and no much larger clone turns up one base away. This entry comes from a study of regulatory T cells in long-lasting Graves disease (dated by TCRdb to the early 2020s). Describing the broader study: Persistent Graves' disease was defined as antithyroid drug treatment for over 5 years with persistently positive TSH receptor autoantibodies. Peripheral blood TCR sequencing and RNA sequencing compared persistent Graves' disease patients with newly diagnosed Graves' disease patients. The study was registered as a clinical trial and conducted in China. A total of around 35 samples underwent TCR sequencing, from around 13 patients with persistent Graves' disease and around 20 patients with newly diagnosed Graves' disease. Antithyroid drugs had been taken for approximately 9.7 years on average by persistent Graves' disease patients in the clinical cohort.

Library preparation was by multiplex PCR. TCRdb records Illumina HiSeq 4000 as the sequencer. iRepertoire HTBI primers and Arm-PCR amplification of CDR3 regions were used to construct TCR beta libraries. Before sequencing, the PCR products went through gel purification. Per the authors' processing: Gene usage analysis of CDR3 amino acid clonotypes used the 62 TRBV and some 13 TRBJ segments found across samples. COPE and FqMerger were used to merge the filtered high-quality paired reads into contigs. BLAST was used to align contigs to the IMGT TRBV, TRBD and TRBJ reference genes, and CDR3 was defined following IMGT. Any clonotype with a frequency above 0.1% was counted as a highly expanded clone. Repertoire diversity was measured by Shannon entropy, and V-J evenness by the Gini coefficient. Clonotypes shared by more than one individual were considered public. TCRdb ran its own pipeline on the public reads, namely fastp trimming at Q25 and MiXCR clone calling, and kept in-frame beta chains. Rows matching on CDR3 protein sequence are summarized as one entry with the most common DNA and genes. The V and J calls come from TCRdb's annotation, not from the publication. The table for this sample lists 300,000 to 400,000 distinct CDR3 sequences; less than 20% of them were counted only once. The ten top clones hold just under 30% of the sample.

Taken with the paper, the label for time point translates to: persistent/refractory GD, antithyroid drugs over 5 years with positive TRAb. For both TCR sequencing and RNA sequencing, RNA was extracted from PBMCs using TRIzol. The diagnosis of Graves' disease was made according to American Thyroid Association guidelines. Patients were recruited from an endocrinology department in Xi'an, China. Each patient gave around 9 milliliters of peripheral blood, collected in an EDTA anticoagulant tube. Ficoll Paque Plus density gradient separation was used to isolate PBMCs, and no further T cell sorting was performed. An Agilent 2100 Bioanalyzer and agarose gel were used to check RNA quality, and a NanoDrop 2000 was used to measure RNA concentration. CDR1 SQVTM and CDR2 ANQGSEA were looked up in the germline V gene. Trimming accounts for 6 bases at V and 8 bases at J, while the number of junction bases matched to no gene is 12. The CDR3, from cysteine to phenylalanine, totals 13 residues. The only DNA kept is the CDR3, 39 bases in frame from the first base.

General conclusions and limits of the study: The study examined only peripheral blood because the primary lesion, thyroid tissue, could not be accessed. The authors noted that the small sample size was a limitation that may lower accuracy. Persistent Graves' disease patients showed lower TCR Shannon entropy and fewer highly expanded clones than newly diagnosed patients, suggesting clonal expansion. Persistent patients shared more public clonotypes among themselves (under 3,000) than newly diagnosed patients did (about 900). Preferential use of TRBV28, TRBJ1-2 and TRBJ2-5 was observed in persistent disease, whereas TRBV20-1 and TRBJ2-1 were favored in newly diagnosed disease. Only the TCR beta chain was sequenced and analyzed.

The chain couples TRBV29-1 to TRBJ1-2, and 7 junctional nucleotides match TRBD1. This sequence was found in a female donor with Graves disease. The material sequenced was peripheral blood mononuclear cells (PBMCs), taken when the disease was refractory, from a patient treated with antithyroid drugs. The DNA sequence is as follows: TGCAGCGTAGAGGACAGGCTCGCACGGGGCTACACCTTC. This sequence encodes CSVEDRLARGYTF.